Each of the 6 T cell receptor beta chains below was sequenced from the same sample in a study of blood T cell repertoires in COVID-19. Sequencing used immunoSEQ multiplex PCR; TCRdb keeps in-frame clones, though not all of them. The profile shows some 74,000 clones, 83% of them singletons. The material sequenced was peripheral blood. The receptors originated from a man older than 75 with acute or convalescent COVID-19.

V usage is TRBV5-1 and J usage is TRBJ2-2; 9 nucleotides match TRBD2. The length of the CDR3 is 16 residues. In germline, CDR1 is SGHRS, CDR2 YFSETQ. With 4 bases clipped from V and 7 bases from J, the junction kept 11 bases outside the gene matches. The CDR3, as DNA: TGCGCCAGCAGCCGGGGACTAGCTCGTGCTGACGGGGAGCTGTTTTTT. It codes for CASSRGLARADGELFF.

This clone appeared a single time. The CDR3 bases are TGTGCCACCAGCAGAGATCTAGGTTACGAGCAGTACTTC. It translates to CATSRDLGYEQYF. The chain uses TRBV15 and TRBJ2-7, with D unresolved. V shed 0 bases and J shed 4 bases, with 7 bases lying between them. Germline loops: CDR1 LNHNV, CDR2 YYDKDF (reference sequence). The CDR3 runs to 13 residues.

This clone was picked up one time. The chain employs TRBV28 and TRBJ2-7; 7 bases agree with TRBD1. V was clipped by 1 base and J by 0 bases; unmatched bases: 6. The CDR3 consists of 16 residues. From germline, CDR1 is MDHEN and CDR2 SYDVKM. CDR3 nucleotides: TGTGCCAGCAGTTTATACCCCGACAGGGACTCCTACGAGCAGTACTTC. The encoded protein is CASSLYPDRDSYEQYF.

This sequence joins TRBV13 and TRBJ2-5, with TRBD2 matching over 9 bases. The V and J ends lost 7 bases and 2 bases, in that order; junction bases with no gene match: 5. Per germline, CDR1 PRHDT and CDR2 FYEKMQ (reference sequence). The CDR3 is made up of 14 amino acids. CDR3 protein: CASTLTSGQETQYF. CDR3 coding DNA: TGTGCCAGCACCCTGACTAGCGGTCAAGAGACCCAGTACTTC.

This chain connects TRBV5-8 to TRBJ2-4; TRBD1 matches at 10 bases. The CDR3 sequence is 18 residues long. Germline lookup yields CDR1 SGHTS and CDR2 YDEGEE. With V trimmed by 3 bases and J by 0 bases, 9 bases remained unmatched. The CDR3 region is CASSSTGTGALAKNIQYF. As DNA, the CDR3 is TGTGCCAGCAGCTCGACCGGGACAGGGGCTCTAGCCAAAAACATTCAGTACTTC.

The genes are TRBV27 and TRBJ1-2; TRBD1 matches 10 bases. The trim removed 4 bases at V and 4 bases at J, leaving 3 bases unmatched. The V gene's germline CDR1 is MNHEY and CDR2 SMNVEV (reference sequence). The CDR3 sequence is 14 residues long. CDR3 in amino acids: CASSSGQGSYGYTF. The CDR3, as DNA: TGTGCCAGCAGTTCGGGACAGGGGAGCTATGGCTACACCTTC.